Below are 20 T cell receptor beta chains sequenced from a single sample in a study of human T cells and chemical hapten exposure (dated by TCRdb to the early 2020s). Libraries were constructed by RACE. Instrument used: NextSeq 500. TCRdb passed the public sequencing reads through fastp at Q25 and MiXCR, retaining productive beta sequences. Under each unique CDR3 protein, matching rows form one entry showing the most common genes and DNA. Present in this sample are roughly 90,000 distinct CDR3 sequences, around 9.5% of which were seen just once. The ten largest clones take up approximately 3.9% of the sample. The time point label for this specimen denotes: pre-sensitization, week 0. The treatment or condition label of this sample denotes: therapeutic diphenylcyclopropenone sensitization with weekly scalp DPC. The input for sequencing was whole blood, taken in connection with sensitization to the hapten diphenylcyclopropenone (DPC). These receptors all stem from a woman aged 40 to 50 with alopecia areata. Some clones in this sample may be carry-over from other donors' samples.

This CDR3 reads CASSTVGKLFF. CDR3 nucleotide sequence: TGTGCCAGCTCCACAGTGGGGAAACTGTTTTTT. The chain combines TRBV2 with TRBJ1-4; D gene unclear. Germline CDR1 SNHLY, CDR2 FYNNEI. Trimming pared 8 bases from V and 11 bases from J, leaving 12 bases between. This CDR3 region has 11 residues.

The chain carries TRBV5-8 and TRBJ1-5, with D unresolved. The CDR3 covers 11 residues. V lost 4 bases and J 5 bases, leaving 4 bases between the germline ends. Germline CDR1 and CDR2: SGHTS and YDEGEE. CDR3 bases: TGTGCCAGCAGCCCCCATCAGCCCCAGCATTTT. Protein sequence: CASSPHQPQHF.

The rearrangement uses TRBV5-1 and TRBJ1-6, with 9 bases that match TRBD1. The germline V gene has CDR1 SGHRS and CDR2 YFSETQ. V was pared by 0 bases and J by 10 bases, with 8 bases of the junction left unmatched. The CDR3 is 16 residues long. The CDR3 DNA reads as TGCGCCAGCAGCTTGGACGGGACAGGGCTTACGTCACCCCTCCACTTT. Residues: CASSLDGTGLTSPLHF.

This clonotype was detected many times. The CDR3 DNA is TGCAGTGCTAGACGACTGGGACAGGGGGCTGAAGCTTTCTTT. Translating it yields CSARRLGQGAEAFF. This rearrangement joins TRBV20-1 to TRBJ1-1, with 11 positions matching TRBD1. V shed 2 bases and J 6 bases; nucleotides not matched to a gene: 5. Germline V gene sequence: CDR1 DFQATT, CDR2 SNEGSKA (reference sequence). The CDR3 is made up of 14 amino acids.

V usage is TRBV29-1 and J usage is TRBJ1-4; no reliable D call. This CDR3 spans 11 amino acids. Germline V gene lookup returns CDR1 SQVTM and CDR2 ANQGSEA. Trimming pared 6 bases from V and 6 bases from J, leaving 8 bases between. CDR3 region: CSVGWDEKLFF. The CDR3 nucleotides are TGCAGCGTCGGATGGGATGAAAAACTGTTTTTT.

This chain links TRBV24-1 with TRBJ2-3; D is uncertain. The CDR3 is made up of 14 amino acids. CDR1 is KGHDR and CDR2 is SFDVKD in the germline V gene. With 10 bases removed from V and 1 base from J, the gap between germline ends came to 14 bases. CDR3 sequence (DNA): TGTGCCACTTCGCAGGCGGTCGGCACAGATACGCAGTATTTT. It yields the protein CATSQAVGTDTQYF.

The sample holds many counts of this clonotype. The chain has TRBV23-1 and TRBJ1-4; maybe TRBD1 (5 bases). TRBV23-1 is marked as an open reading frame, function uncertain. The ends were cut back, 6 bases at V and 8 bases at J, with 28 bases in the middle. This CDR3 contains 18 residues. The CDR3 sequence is CASSPVSGAIRAAEKLFF. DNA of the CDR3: TGCGCCAGCAGCCCGGTCTCCGGGGCGATCCGCGCGGCCGAAAAACTGTTTTTT.

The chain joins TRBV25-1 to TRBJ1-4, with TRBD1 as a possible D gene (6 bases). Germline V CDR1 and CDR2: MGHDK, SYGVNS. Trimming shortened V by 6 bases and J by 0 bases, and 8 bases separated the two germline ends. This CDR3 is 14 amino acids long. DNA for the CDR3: TGTGCCAGCAGGGACAGTGCAACTAATGAAAAACTGTTTTTT. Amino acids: CASRDSATNEKLFF. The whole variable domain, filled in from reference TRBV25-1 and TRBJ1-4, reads EADIYQTPRYLVIGTGKKITLECSQTMGHDKMYWYQQDPGMELHLIHYSYGVNSTEKGDLSSESTVSRIRTEHFPLTLESARPSHTSQYLCASRDSATNEKLFFGSGTQLSVL.

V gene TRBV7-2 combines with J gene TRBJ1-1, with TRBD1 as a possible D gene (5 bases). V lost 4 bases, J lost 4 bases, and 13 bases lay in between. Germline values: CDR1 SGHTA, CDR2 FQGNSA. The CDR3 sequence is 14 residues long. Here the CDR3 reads CASSSPLGGTEAFF. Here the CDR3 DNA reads TGTGCCAGCAGCTCCCCCTTGGGGGGCACTGAAGCTTTCTTT.

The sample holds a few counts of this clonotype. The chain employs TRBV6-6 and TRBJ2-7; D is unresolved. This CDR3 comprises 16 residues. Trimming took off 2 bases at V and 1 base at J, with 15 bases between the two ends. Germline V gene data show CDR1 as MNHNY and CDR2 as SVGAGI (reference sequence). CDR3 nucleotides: TGTGCCAGCAGTTACGCCCTCTCGGGTGGGTCCTACGAGCAGTACTTC. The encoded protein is CASSYALSGGSYEQYF.

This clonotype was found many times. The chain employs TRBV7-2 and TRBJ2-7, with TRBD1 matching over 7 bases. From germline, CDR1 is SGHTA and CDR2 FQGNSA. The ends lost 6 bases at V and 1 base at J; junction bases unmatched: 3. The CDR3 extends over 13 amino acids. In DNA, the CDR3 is TGTGCCAGCAGTAGGGACAGTTCCTACGAGCAGTACTTC. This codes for CASSRDSSYEQYF.

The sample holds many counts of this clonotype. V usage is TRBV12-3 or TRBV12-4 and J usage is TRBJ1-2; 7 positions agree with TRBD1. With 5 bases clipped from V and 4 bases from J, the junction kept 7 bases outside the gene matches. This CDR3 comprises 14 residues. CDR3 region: CASSRTGVVYGYTF. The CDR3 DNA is TGTGCCAGCAGTCGGACAGGAGTCGTCTATGGCTACACCTTC.

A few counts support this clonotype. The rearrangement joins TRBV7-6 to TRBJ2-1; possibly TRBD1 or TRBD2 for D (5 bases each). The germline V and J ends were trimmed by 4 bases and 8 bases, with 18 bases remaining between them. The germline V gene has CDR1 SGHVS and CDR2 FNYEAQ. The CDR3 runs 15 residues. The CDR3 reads CASSSSGPGAYEQFF. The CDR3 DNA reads TGTGCCAGCAGCTCTTCGGGGCCGGGTGCTTATGAGCAGTTCTTC.

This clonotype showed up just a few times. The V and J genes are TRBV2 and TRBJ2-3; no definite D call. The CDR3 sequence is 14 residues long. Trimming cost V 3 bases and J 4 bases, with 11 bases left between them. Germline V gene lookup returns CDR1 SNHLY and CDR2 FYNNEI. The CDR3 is CASSDQARADTQYF. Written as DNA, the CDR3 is TGTGCCAGCAGTGACCAGGCACGGGCAGATACGCAGTATTTT.

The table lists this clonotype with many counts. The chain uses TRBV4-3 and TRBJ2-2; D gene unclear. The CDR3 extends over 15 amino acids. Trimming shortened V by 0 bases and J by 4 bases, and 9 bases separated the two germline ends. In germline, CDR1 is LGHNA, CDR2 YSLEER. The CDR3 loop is CASSQDYDTTGELFF. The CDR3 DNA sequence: TGCGCCAGCAGCCAAGACTACGACACCACCGGGGAGCTGTTTTTT.

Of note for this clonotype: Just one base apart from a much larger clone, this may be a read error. CDR3 residues: CASSSLDGFYEQHF. The CDR3 coding sequence is TGTGCCAGCAGTTCCCTCGACGGATTCTACGAGCAGCACTTC. The rearrangement links TRBV28 to TRBJ2-7; no definite D call. Germline-derived CDR1 and CDR2 are MDHEN and SYDVKM. This CDR3 is built from 14 residues.

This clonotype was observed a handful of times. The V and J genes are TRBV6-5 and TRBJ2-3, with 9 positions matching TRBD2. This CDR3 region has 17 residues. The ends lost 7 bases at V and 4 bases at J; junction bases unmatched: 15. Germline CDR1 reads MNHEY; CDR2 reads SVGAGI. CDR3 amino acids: CASTTTRGGGASDTQYF. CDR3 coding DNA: TGTGCCAGCACCACCACCCGGGGCGGGGGGGCCTCAGATACGCAGTATTTT.

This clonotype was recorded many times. CDR3 DNA sequence: TGCAGCCTTTGGACAGGCATAGTGTACGAGCAGTACTTC. Amino acid sequence: CSLWTGIVYEQYF. The chain combines TRBV29-1 with TRBJ2-7; 7 bases fit TRBD1. The CDR3 spans 13 residues. Germline V gene lookup returns CDR1 SQVTM and CDR2 ANQGSEA. The J segment lost 4 bases and the V segment lost 8 bases, leaving 11 bases of the junction unmatched.

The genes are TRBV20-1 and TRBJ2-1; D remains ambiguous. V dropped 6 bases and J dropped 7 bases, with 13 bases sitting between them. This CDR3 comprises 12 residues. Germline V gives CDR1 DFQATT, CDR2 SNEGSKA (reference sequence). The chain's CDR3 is CSAAGVSNEQFF. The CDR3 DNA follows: TGCAGTGCCGCTGGAGTCTCTAATGAGCAGTTCTTC.

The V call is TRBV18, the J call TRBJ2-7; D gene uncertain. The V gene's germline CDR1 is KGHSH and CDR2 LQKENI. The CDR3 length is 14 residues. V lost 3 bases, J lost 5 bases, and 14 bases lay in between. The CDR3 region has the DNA TGTGCCAGCTCACCGTCGTGGGGTACGGACGAGCAGTACTTC. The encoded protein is CASSPSWGTDEQYF.